The next 30 T cell receptor beta chains were all read from a single sample in a study of shared clonotypes between healthy human individuals. Assay: immunoSEQ multiplex PCR; the TCRdb copy retains only in-frame clones and omits some. Seen here are approximately 470,000 clones, 65% to 85% observed once, and the top ten hold roughly 12%. Sequencing was done on a sample of PBMCs. The receptors stem from a woman between 40 and 55 years old in good health. Some clones in this sample may be carry-over from other donors' samples.

This chain joins TRBV7-9 and TRBJ2-1; perhaps TRBD1 as D (5 bases). Germline V gene data show CDR1 as SEHNR and CDR2 as FQNEAQ (reference sequence). The CDR3 length is 14 residues. The ends were cut back, 3 bases at V and 6 bases at J, with 12 bases in the middle. The CDR3 here is CASSFAGDSNEQFF. The CDR3 region has the DNA TGTGCCAGCAGCTTCGCCGGCGACAGCAATGAGCAGTTCTTC.

This clone was counted ten times or more. The chain uses TRBV19 and TRBJ2-2; D unresolved. CDR3 length: 14 amino acids. The germline CDR1 and CDR2 sequences are LNHDA and SQIVND (reference sequence). Trimming removed 2 bases from V and 2 bases from J, with 6 bases in between. This CDR3 reads CASSIFANTGELFF. CDR3 DNA: TGTGCCAGTAGTATATTCGCCAACACCGGGGAGCTGTTTTTT.

The rearrangement links TRBV18 to TRBJ2-7; maybe TRBD2 (6 bases). Looked up from germline, CDR1 is KGHSH and CDR2 is LQKENI. V was cut by 2 bases and J by 0 bases, with 11 bases left in between. CDR3 length equals 15 residues. CDR3 coding DNA: TGTGCCAGCTCACCAACGTTCGGGAGCTCCTACGAGCAGTACTTC. It is translated as CASSPTFGSSYEQYF.

Details on this clone: A single base is all that separates this from a far larger clone, so a read error is likely. Other nucleotide sequences in the sample specify the same CDR3. The chain uses TRBV28 and TRBJ2-7, with TRBD2 matching over 11 bases. There are 16 residues in the CDR3. CDR1 and CDR2 (germline): MDHEN, SYDVKM. The CDR3 region is CASIGSGRASSYEQYF. CDR3 bases: TGTGCCAGCATAGGTAGCGGGAGGGCGAGCTCCTACGAGCAATACTTC.

A few counts support this clone. The chain couples TRBV9 to TRBJ2-7; 9 bases match TRBD2. With 2 bases clipped from V and 2 bases from J, the junction kept 5 bases outside the gene matches. CDR3 length equals 15 residues. Germline values: CDR1 SGDLS, CDR2 YYNGEE. This CDR3 is CASSVELAGPYEQYF. CDR3 sequence (DNA): TGTGCCAGCAGCGTGGAACTAGCGGGCCCCTACGAGCAGTACTTC.

The chain recombines TRBV5-1 with TRBJ2-3, with a weak D call TRBD2 (5 bases). The CDR3 runs 14 residues. Trimming pared 7 bases from V and 4 bases from J, leaving 16 bases between. The germline CDR1 and CDR2 sequences are SGHRS and YFSETQ. The CDR3 nucleotides read TGCGCCAGCGAGGGATCCATTGGCGCAGATACGCAGTATTTT. Residues: CASEGSIGADTQYF.

Concerning this clone itself: Other DNA sequences in this sample translate to the same CDR3. The chain couples TRBV29-1 to TRBJ1-2, with D tentatively TRBD1 (5 bases). Looked up from germline, CDR1 is SQVTM and CDR2 is ANQGSEA. The V end was cut by 2 bases, the J end by 5 bases, with 6 bases between. The CDR3 covers 11 residues. In DNA form, the CDR3 reads TGCAGCGTTGAAAAGGGGTATGGCTACACCTTC. As protein: CSVEKGYGYTF.

On this clone: Given a far larger clone just one base away, this is likely a sequencing read error. The chain couples TRBV29-1 to TRBJ2-7; possibly TRBD1 for D (5 bases). Germline values: CDR1 SQVTM, CDR2 ANQGSEA. The CDR3 has 14 amino acids. V dropped 5 bases and J dropped 6 bases, with 20 bases sitting between them. The CDR3 sequence: CSVTPGYRSLEQYF. CDR3 DNA sequence: TGCAGCGTTACTCCAGGGTATAGGTCTCTCGAGCAGTACTTC.

This rearrangement joins TRBV6-5 to TRBJ1-1; TRBD1 might be the D (5 bases). The CDR3 has 16 amino acids. Trimming took 2 bases from V and 4 from J, leaving 17 bases between them. Germline CDR1 is MNHEY and CDR2 is SVGAGI. The CDR3 region has the DNA TGTGCCAGCAGTTACGGGATGGGGGAGTGGGGCACTGAAGCTTTCTTT. It translates to CASSYGMGEWGTEAFF.

J is TRBJ2-7 and V is TRBV6-6; 13 bases map to TRBD2. This CDR3 is built from 16 residues. In germline, CDR1 is MNHNY, CDR2 SVGAGI (reference sequence). V lost 2 bases to trimming and J lost 6 bases; unmatched junction nucleotides: 7. The CDR3 DNA sequence: TGTGCCAGCAGTTACCCAGGACTAGCGGGAGAATCCGAGCAGTACTTC. Protein: CASSYPGLAGESEQYF.

A note on this clone: This may be a read error, as it is one base from a much larger clone. The same CDR3 can be traced to other DNA sequences in this sample. The chain combines TRBV28 with TRBJ2-1; possibly TRBD1 for D (6 bases). There are 15 residues in the CDR3. Germline V gene lookup returns CDR1 MDHEN and CDR2 SYDVKM. The germline V and J ends were trimmed by 5 bases and 4 bases, with 15 bases remaining between them. CDR3 bases: TGTGCCAGCAGTGCACAGGGATTTTCATACAATGAGCAGTTCTTC. Amino acid sequence: CASSAQGFSYNEQFF.

The CDR3 here is CASSEGLAGGGETQYF. The CDR3 DNA sequence: TGTGCCAGCAGTGAAGGGCTAGCGGGAGGGGGAGAGACCCAGTACTTC. The V and J genes are TRBV2 and TRBJ2-5, with 12 bases aligning to TRBD2. The CDR3 extends over 16 amino acids. V gave up 1 base and J gave up 4 bases; unmatched junction bases: 4. From germline, CDR1 is SNHLY and CDR2 FYNNEI.

The chain combines TRBV2 with TRBJ2-7, with D perhaps TRBD2 (6 bases). The ends were cut back, 8 bases at V and 6 bases at J, with 17 bases in the middle. Looked up from germline, CDR1 is SNHLY and CDR2 is FYNNEI. This CDR3 comprises 13 residues. The CDR3 region is CASLRRGSGEQYF. CDR3 nucleotides: TGTGCCAGCTTACGACGGGGGTCCGGCGAGCAGTACTTC. Combining the CDR3 with reference TRBV2 and TRBJ2-7 gives the whole variable domain EPEVTQTPSHQVTQMGQEVILRCVPISNHLYFYWYRQILGQKVEFLVSFYNNEISEKSEIFDDQFSVERPDGSNFTLKIRSTKLEDSAMYFCASLRRGSGEQYFGPGTRLTVT.

The sample holds many counts of this clone. The V and J genes are TRBV10-3 and TRBJ1-5, with D uncertain. V lost 8 bases and J lost 3, with 8 bases in between. CDR1 is ENHRY and CDR2 is SYGVKD in the germline V gene. This CDR3 has 12 amino acids. The CDR3 protein is CAIGAPNQPQHF. The CDR3 nucleotides read TGTGCCATCGGCGCTCCCAATCAGCCCCAGCATTTT.

The chain is built from TRBV6-5 and TRBJ2-5; 7 nucleotides line up with TRBD2. Losses at the gene ends were 3 bases for V and 2 bases for J; bases not matched to a gene: 3. The CDR3 is 14 residues long. The germline V gene encodes CDR1 MNHEY and CDR2 SVGAGI. The CDR3 spells CASSYPGRQETQYF. CDR3 nucleotides: TGTGCCAGCAGTTATCCCGGGAGGCAAGAGACCCAGTACTTC.

This chain connects TRBV5-1 to TRBJ1-1, with D possibly TRBD1 on 5 matching bases. Trimming stripped 3 bases from V and 3 bases from J, with 12 bases between. Germline values: CDR1 SGHRS, CDR2 YFSETQ. There are 14 residues in the CDR3. The CDR3 nucleotides are TGCGCCAGCAGCTCGGGACTTTCCTACACTGAAGCTTTCTTT. Amino acids: CASSSGLSYTEAFF.

V usage is TRBV5-6 and J usage is TRBJ2-7; D is uncertain. The CDR3 covers 12 residues. Germline CDR1 reads SGHDT; CDR2 reads YYEEEE. With 1 base removed from V and 3 bases from J, the gap between germline ends came to 5 bases. The CDR3 loop reads CASSLSGYEQYF. The CDR3 DNA is TGTGCCAGCAGCTTGTCCGGCTACGAGCAGTACTTC.

The chain joins TRBV27 to TRBJ2-7; D is unclear. The CDR3 covers 14 residues. V gave up 4 bases and J gave up 1 base, with 11 bases separating them. CDR1 and CDR2 from the germline V gene are MNHEY and SMNVEV (reference sequence). CDR3: CASSYSPQSYEQYF. Here the CDR3 DNA reads TGTGCCAGCAGTTACAGTCCGCAATCCTACGAGCAGTACTTC.

This clone occurred many times. The chain uses TRBV5-1 and TRBJ2-5; the match to TRBD2 covers 8 bases. The J segment lost 2 bases and the V segment lost 4 bases, leaving 1 base of the junction unmatched. Germline V gene lookup returns CDR1 SGHRS and CDR2 YFSETQ. The CDR3 spans 13 residues. CDR3 sequence (DNA): TGCGCCAGCAGCACGGGAGGGCAAGAGACCCAGTACTTC. Residues: CASSTGGQETQYF.

The V gene is TRBV4-1, the J gene TRBJ2-5; D not resolved. This CDR3 spans 14 amino acids. From germline, CDR1 is MGHRA and CDR2 YSYEKL. The V gene lost 1 base and the J gene lost 4 bases, with 10 bases spanning the gap. The CDR3 loop reads CASSQVLGLETQYF. The CDR3 DNA reads as TGCGCCAGCAGCCAAGTTTTAGGGTTAGAGACCCAGTACTTC.

The gene calls are TRBV6-5 and TRBJ1-5; 10 nucleotides line up with TRBD1. Germline V CDR1 and CDR2: MNHEY, SVGAGI. J was trimmed by 7 bases and V by 6 bases; bases with no gene match: 9. CDR3 length: 15 amino acids. CDR3 residues: CASSPRDRGAQPQHF. CDR3 bases: TGTGCCAGCAGCCCCCGGGACAGGGGAGCGCAGCCCCAGCATTTT.

The chain is built from TRBV2 and TRBJ2-1, with TRBD2 matching 7 bases. The CDR3 consists of 14 residues. The germline gives CDR1 SNHLY, CDR2 FYNNEI. J gave up 6 bases and V 7 bases, and 9 bases lay outside the gene matches. The CDR3 region is CASKTGTTVNEQFF. The CDR3 nucleotides are TGTGCCAGCAAAACCGGGACTACAGTCAATGAGCAGTTCTTC.

The chain has TRBV5-1 and TRBJ1-1; D is unclear. CDR1 and CDR2 (germline): SGHRS, YFSETQ. V was clipped by 1 base and J by 1 base, with 8 bases between them. This CDR3 region has 14 residues. The CDR3 sequence: CASSLQRSNTEAFF. CDR3 nucleotide sequence: TGCGCCAGCAGCTTGCAACGGTCGAACACTGAAGCTTTCTTT.

The CDR3 nucleotides are TGCGCCAGCAGAGCGGGAGCTCTGGAGACCCAGTACTTC. It encodes CASRAGALETQYF. This chain links TRBV5-1 with TRBJ2-5; 8 bases line up with TRBD2. The CDR3 runs 13 residues. Germline CDR1 reads SGHRS; CDR2 reads YFSETQ. V lost 5 bases, J lost 5 bases, and 5 bases stayed unmatched. Looking up the rest from reference TRBV5-1 and TRBJ2-5 gives the full variable domain: KAGVTQTPRYLIKTRGQQVTLSCSPISGHRSVSWYQQTPGQGLQFLFEYFSETQRNKGNFPGRFSGRQFSNSRSEMNVSTLELGDSALYLCASRAGALETQYFGPGTRLLVL.

This chain connects TRBV5-5 to TRBJ1-2; D unresolved. CDR1 is SGHKS, CDR2 YYEKEE, per germline (reference sequence). This CDR3 has 17 amino acids. V lost 0 bases, J lost 0 bases, and 15 bases lay in between. CDR3 in DNA: TGTGCCAGCAGCTTGGCCCCTGGGATGAGTCCTAACTATGGCTACACCTTC. It codes for CASSLAPGMSPNYGYTF.

V gene TRBV5-1 combines with J gene TRBJ1-1; TRBD1 aligns across 7 bases. The germline V gene encodes CDR1 SGHRS and CDR2 YFSETQ. The CDR3 extends over 15 amino acids. Unmatched junction bases numbered 4, after V lost 1 base and J lost 1 base. The DNA for the CDR3 is TGCGCCAGCAGCTTGTCCGGGACAGCGAACACTGAAGCTTTCTTT. Translating it yields CASSLSGTANTEAFF.

This chain connects TRBV7-2 to TRBJ2-7; 9 bases line up with TRBD2. Losses at the gene ends were 7 bases for V and 2 bases for J; bases not matched to a gene: 9. Looked up from germline, CDR1 is SGHTA and CDR2 is FQGNSA. The CDR3 extends over 15 amino acids. This chain's CDR3 is CASTPQTSGPYEQYF. Written as DNA, the CDR3 is TGTGCCAGCACTCCTCAAACTAGCGGGCCCTACGAGCAGTACTTC.

This sequence joins TRBV2 and TRBJ2-1; 9 bases fit TRBD2. CDR1 SNHLY and CDR2 FYNNEI come from the germline V gene. This CDR3 spans 15 amino acids. Trimming removed 4 bases from V and 3 bases from J; junction bases left unmatched: 4. CDR3 bases: TGTGCCAGCAGTGTCGGCGGGAGGGTCTACAATGAGCAGTTCTTC. It translates to CASSVGGRVYNEQFF.

With respect to this clone: The likely explanation is a read error, given a far larger clone one base away. This rearrangement joins TRBV11-1 to TRBJ1-1; TRBD1 is a possible D gene (6 bases). The V end lost 5 bases, the J end lost 4 bases, and 17 bases lay between the germline ends. CDR1 is SGHAT and CDR2 is FQDESV in the germline V gene (reference sequence). CDR3 length: 15 amino acids. The CDR3 sequence is CASSQDNRAGTEAFF. As DNA, the CDR3 is TGTGCCAGCAGCCAAGATAACAGGGCAGGCACTGAAGCTTTCTTT.

V and J are TRBV6-1 and TRBJ2-5; D unclear. The DNA end lines up better with TRBJ2-7; the J call may be wrong. This CDR3 spans 12 amino acids. Per germline, CDR1 MNHNS and CDR2 SASEGT. CDR3 in DNA: TGTGCCAGCAGGTCCCCCTCGTACGAGCAGTACTTC. It encodes CASRSPSYEQYF.